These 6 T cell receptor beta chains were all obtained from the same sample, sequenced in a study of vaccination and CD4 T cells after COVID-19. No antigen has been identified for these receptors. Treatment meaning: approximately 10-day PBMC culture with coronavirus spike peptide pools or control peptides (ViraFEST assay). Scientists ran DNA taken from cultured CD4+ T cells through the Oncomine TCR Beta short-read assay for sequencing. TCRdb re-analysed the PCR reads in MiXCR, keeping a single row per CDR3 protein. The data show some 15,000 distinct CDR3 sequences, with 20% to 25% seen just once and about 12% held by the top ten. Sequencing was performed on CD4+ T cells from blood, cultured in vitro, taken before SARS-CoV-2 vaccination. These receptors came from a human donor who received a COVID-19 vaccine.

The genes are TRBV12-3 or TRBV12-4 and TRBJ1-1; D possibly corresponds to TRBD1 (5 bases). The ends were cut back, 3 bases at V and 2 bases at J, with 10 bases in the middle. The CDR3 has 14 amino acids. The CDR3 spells CASSLKGTNTEAFF. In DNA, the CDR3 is TGTGCCAGCAGTTTGAAAGGGACTAACACTGAAGCTTTCTTT.

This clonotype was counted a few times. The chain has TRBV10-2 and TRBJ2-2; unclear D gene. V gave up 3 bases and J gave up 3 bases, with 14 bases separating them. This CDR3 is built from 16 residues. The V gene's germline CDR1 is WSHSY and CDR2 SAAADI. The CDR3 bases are TGCGCCAGCAGTGACTTAGGGTCTCGCGACACCGGGGAGCTGTTTTTT. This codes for CASSDLGSRDTGELFF.

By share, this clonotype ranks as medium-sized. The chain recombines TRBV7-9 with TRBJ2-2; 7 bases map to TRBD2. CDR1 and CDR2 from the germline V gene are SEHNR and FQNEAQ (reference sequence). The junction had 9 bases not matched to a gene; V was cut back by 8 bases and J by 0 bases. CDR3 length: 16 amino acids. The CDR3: CASPIGRGANTGELFF. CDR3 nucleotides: TGTGCCAGCCCCATAGGTCGGGGGGCGAACACCGGGGAGCTGTTTTTT.

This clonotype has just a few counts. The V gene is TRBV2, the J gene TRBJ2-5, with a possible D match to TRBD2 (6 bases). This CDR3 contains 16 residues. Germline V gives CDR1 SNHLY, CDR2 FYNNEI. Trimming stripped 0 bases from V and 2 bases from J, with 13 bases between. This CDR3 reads CASSEAGGLRQETQYF. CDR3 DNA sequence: TGTGCCAGCAGTGAAGCTGGAGGGCTACGGCAAGAGACCCAGTACTTC.

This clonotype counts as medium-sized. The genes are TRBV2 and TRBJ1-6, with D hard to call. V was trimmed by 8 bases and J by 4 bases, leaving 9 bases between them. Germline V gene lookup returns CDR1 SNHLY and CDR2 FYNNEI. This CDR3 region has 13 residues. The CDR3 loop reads CASLVLYNSPLHF. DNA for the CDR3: TGTGCCAGCCTGGTGCTGTATAATTCACCCCTCCACTTT.

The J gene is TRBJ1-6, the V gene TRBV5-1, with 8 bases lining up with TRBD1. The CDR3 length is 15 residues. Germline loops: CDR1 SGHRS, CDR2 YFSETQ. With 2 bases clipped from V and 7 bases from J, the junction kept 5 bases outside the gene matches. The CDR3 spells CASSFIQGANSPLHF. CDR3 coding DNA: TGCGCCAGCAGCTTTATTCAGGGGGCGAATTCACCCCTCCACTTT.